A selection of T cell receptor beta chains follows, all from one sample in a study of control samples from healthy donors and cancer patients. Generated by immunoSEQ multiplex PCR, the TCRdb table keeps only in-frame clones and is missing some. The top ten hold just over 2% of the sample, which has about 180,000 clones, approximately 92% seen once. Sequencing input: blood. The origin of the receptors is a woman in her 40s in good health. Both conserved end residues are part of each CDR3. D genes are given only for firm matches. Clone sizes are given selectively: once, few, many, or a class where the clone is expanded.

j_call | clone_size | v_call | d_call | cdr3_nt | cdr3_aa
TRBJ2-7 | - | TRBV29-1 | TRBD1 | TGCAGCGTTGATACGGGACAGGGAATCGGCGAGCAGTACTTC | CSVDTGQGIGEQYF
TRBJ1-1 | - | TRBV5-6 | TRBD1 | TGTGCCAGCAGCATGGAGATGGGACAGGAAGCTTTCTTT | CASSMEMGQEAFF
TRBJ1-1 | - | TRBV10-1 | - | TGCGCCAGCAGTGAGTCGAGGGGGAACCGAGCTTTCTTT | CASSESRGNRAFF
TRBJ1-1 | - | TRBV5-1 | - | TGCGCCAGCAGCTGGGGGGAAACAGGGCCTGGAACTGAAGCTTTCTTT | CASSWGETGPGTEAFF
TRBJ1-1 | - | TRBV5-4 | - | TGTGCCAGCAGCCCCCGGCGGGAGAACACTGAAGCTTTCTTT | CASSPRRENTEAFF
TRBJ1-3 | - | TRBV5-5 | - | TGTGCCAGCAGCTTGGACCGACAGAGCTCTGGAAACACCATATATTTT | CASSLDRQSSGNTIYF
TRBJ1-5 | - | TRBV24-1 | - | TGTGCCACTCAGTGGGGGGGGGATCAGCCCCAGCATTTT | CATQWGGDQPQHF
TRBJ2-7 | - | TRBV6-5 | - | TGTGCCAGCAGTTACGTTTCGGGACACACCTACGAGCAGTACTTC | CASSYVSGHTYEQYF
TRBJ1-1 | medium-sized | TRBV5-4 | - | TGTGCCAGCAGCTTGGTAGGGGAGGGGAACACTGAAGCTTTCTTT | CASSLVGEGNTEAFF
TRBJ1-1 | - | TRBV5-1 | - | TGCGCCAGCAGCTTGGGGGGAGAGAACACTGAAGCTTTCTTT | CASSLGGENTEAFF
TRBJ2-1 | - | TRBV4-1 | - | TGCGCCAGCAGCCAAGATCCAGGACCCACCTACAATGAGCAGTTCTTC | CASSQDPGPTYNEQFF
TRBJ1-6 | - | TRBV6-5 | TRBD1 | TGTGCCAGCACCTTGGGACAGGGGACACCCCTCCACTTT | CASTLGQGTPLHF
TRBJ2-3 | few | TRBV10-1 | - | TGCGCCAGCAGTGCCATAGGAGAGACCACAGATACGCAGTATTTT | CASSAIGETTDTQYF
TRBJ2-3 | few | TRBV12-3/TRBV12-4 | TRBD1 | TGTGCCAGCAGTCCAGGGGGATACACGCAGTATTTT | CASSPGGYTQYF
TRBJ1-5 | - | TRBV18 | - | TGTGCCAGCTCACCGTCAGGGAACGGTCAGCCCCAGCATTTT | CASSPSGNGQPQHF
TRBJ1-2 | - | TRBV5-1 | - | TGCGCCAGCAGCTCAGGGACAACTAACTATGGCTACACCTTC | CASSSGTTNYGYTF
TRBJ1-1 | - | TRBV6-1 | - | TGTGCCAGCAGTGAGGGGGTGAACACTGAAGCTTTCTTT | CASSEGVNTEAFF
TRBJ1-2 | - | TRBV28 | - | TGTGCCAGCAGTCGGGCCGGCGTCTCCGATGGCTACACCTTC | CASSRAGVSDGYTF
TRBJ1-4 | - | TRBV4-2 | TRBD1 | TGTGCCAGCCGTGGACAGGGGGAGACTAATGAAAAACTGTTTTTT | CASRGQGETNEKLFF
TRBJ1-1 | - | TRBV7-9 | - | TGTGCCGGTTTGGGCAAGGCTGATCCATGGGGGAGACCTAAAGCTTTCTTT | CAGLGKADPWGRPKAFF
TRBJ2-1 | - | TRBV19 | - | TGTGCCAGTAGTATAGGCAATACGAACAATGAGCAGTTCTTC | CASSIGNTNNEQFF
TRBJ1-1 | - | TRBV19 | - | TGTGCCAGTAGTATCCGGCAGGGTCAAGGAGCTTTCTTT | CASSIRQGQGAFF
TRBJ2-6 | - | TRBV5-1 | TRBD1 | TGCGCCAGCAGCTTGTACAGGGGGCCAGACTCTGGGGCCAACGTCCTGACTTTC | CASSLYRGPDSGANVLTF
TRBJ2-1 | - | TRBV3-1/TRBV3-2 | - | TGTGCCAGCAGCCAAGATTCTTTGTTCAGGGCGGATCTCGACAATGAGCAGTTCTTC | CASSQDSLFRADLDNEQFF
TRBJ1-2 | - | TRBV19 | - | TGTGCCAGTAGTATGATACAGAACTATGGCTACACCTTC | CASSMIQNYGYTF
TRBJ1-5 | - | TRBV7-2 | - | TGTGCCAGCAGCTTAGCGCTAGGTAAGGGGGTTAGGCCCCAGCATTTT | CASSLALGKGVRPQHF
TRBJ1-6 | - | TRBV2 | - | TGTGCCAGCAGAGGGGTTTTCGACAGTGGACTATCTAATTCACCCCTCCACTTT | CASRGVFDSGLSNSPLHF